This TCR beta chain appears in the sequencing data of a study of blood T cell repertoires in COVID-19. Background on the study: Recovered status applied to Cohort 3 donors who had two consecutive negative PCRs. It also applied to those with clearance or with symptom resolution. T cells, B-cell-depleted T cells, or PBMCs provided the cDNA or gDNA that served as material.

The CDR3 contains 17 residues. Trimming removed 2 bases from V and 0 bases from J, with 14 bases in between. The germline CDR1 and CDR2 sequences are KGHSH and LQKENI. The study assigned cohorts using participant-reported clinical history. Source study methods: Amplification of reference gene primers was used by the study to estimate nucleated cell counts. TCRdb's copy holds only in-frame clones and misses some; the assay was immunoSEQ multiplex PCR. V, J and clone size were drawn from that table, and D and trimming were deduced from the DNA. The sample shows hundreds of thousands of clones, 88% of them seen only once.

Sequencing was carried out using PBMCs or T cells enriched from blood (not recorded which). The chain combines TRBV18 with TRBJ1-3; D might be TRBD1 (6 bases). This TCR came from a woman aged 60-75 years in a cohort exposed to, infected with or recovered from COVID-19 (not recorded which). The CDR3 DNA reads TGTGCCAGCTCACCAGAATCTGACAGGCGCTCTGGAAACACCATATATTTT. Translation: CASSPESDRRSGNTIYF.